This TCR beta chain was identified during a study of shared clonotypes between healthy human individuals (dated by TCRdb to 2018 to 2021). With regard to the full study: The cohort included three men and a couple of women between 18 and 49 years of age. Between about 0.9 and 8.9 billion PBMCs per donor were obtained by leukapheresis. For each donor, three plates each were used for CD4 naive and CD4 memory, two plates were used for CD8 naive, and one plate was used for CD8 memory. To increase sequencing depth and limit assay-specific biases, TCR repertoire library preparation and sequencing were carried out by different laboratories using diverse techniques. To estimate repertoire size and how much clonotypes are shared between individuals, the study performed deep sequencing of blood TCR repertoires from a handful of healthy adults. Overall study results and their limits: The small number of donors limited the genetic and exposure-history diversity represented. Pairwise subsampling indicated that sequencing depth was expected to affect the degree of clonotype sharing among donors. Rarefaction of sorted-subset datasets indicated incomplete sequencing despite the large sequencing depth. When several donors were compared, the shared fraction of clonotypes was around 5% for naive CD4, roughly 3.3% for naive CD8, more than 2% for memory CD4, and less than 0.45% for memory CD8. Only blood was sampled, and tissue TCR repertoires likely differ from those in blood. Compared with non-shared clonotypes, the clonotypes found in all four sorted-subset donors had higher generation probabilities. Naive subsets generally had larger estimated clonotype richness than memory subsets.

From its cysteine to its phenylalanine, the CDR3 spans 15 amino acids. The entry retains the CDR3 DNA only, 45 bases that are in frame from base 1. Trimming removed 6 bases from V and 2 bases from J, leaving 15 bases between the germline ends. Reading the germline V gene gives CDR1 MDHEN and CDR2 SYDVKM. CD8 naive samples consisted of CD45RO-negative cells that were positively selected for CCR7, yielding a CD45RA+CCR7+ population without TemRA cells. Donors were healthy HIV-negative adults with no recently reported acute infections or vaccinations. Every donor was a Caucasian adult living in Nashville, Tennessee, USA. Blood was collected by leukapheresis, and PBMCs were isolated by Ficoll-Histopaque density gradient centrifugation and then cryopreserved in liquid nitrogen vapor phase. Analytical flow cytometry was used to check the purity and quantity of every magnetically sorted T cell population. From each sorted fraction, genomic DNA was isolated and quantified by UV absorbance on a Nanodrop 2000c.

Using the deep immunoSEQ assay, TCR CDR3 regions were amplified from genomic DNA by multiplex PCR. For each cell subset, the extracted genomic DNA was distributed evenly across all wells of several immunoSEQ 96-well plates, and each plate served as one replicate. For sorted subsets, around 0.2 ug of genomic DNA, equivalent to roughly 30,000 T cell genomes, went into each replicate PCR. The purified libraries were quantified using a Qubit 3.0 fluorometer, sized with a Bioanalyzer 2100, and then quantified again using the KAPA Library Quantification kit. Every immunoSEQ 96-well plate was sequenced on a separate single-read 150-cycle Illumina NextSeq 550 flow cell. Turning to the authors' computational methods: Because the immunoSEQ output included only junctional sequences and no quality scores, the filtering could not be the same as the filtering used for full-length reads. Sequences were annotated with PyIR, a Python wrapper for IgBLAST v1.9, using IMGT germline references to assign V/J genes and CDR3. Any read was removed if the V/J assignment was weak (E-value above 1e-6), the CDR3 was missing, or the read contained stop codons, out-of-frame junctions, or ambiguous translated residues. A V3J clonotype was defined by an identical inferred V gene, J gene, and CDR3 amino acid sequence. Percentage overlap between repertoires was calculated by dividing the number of shared unique clonotypes by the size of the smaller repertoire. RTK rarefaction, the Chao1 estimator, and Recon v2.1 estimates of unobserved clonotypes were used to assess repertoire richness. For all TCRbeta clonotypes obtained by the gDNA method from a few donors, generation probabilities were computed with OLGA. This is the immuneACCESS table as TCRdb keeps it, with only in-frame sequences that have V and J called. A part of the clones is gone; compared with another copy, unresolved V genes explain less than half, and the rest is unexplained. V, J and clone size derive from that table, while D and trimming were established from the DNA sequence. The sample yields millions of clones; 93% were counted once. Clones ranked in the top ten supply around 1.7% of the sample.

About this clone: Its cognate antigen has yet to be identified. One base away there is no much larger clone; base qualities are not given.

The chain links TRBV28 with TRBJ2-3, with a tentative D gene TRBD1 over 5 matching bases. The sequence came from a man aged 18 to 29 in good health. Some clones in this sample may be carry-over from other donors' samples. The source material was naive CD8+ T cells from PBMCs. The sample's cell subset or site label, decoded: CD45RA+CCR7+. The base sequence is TGTGCCAGCAGCATAGGGGTCCGGTCCACAGATACGCAGTATTTT. This is translated as CASSIGVRSTDTQYF.